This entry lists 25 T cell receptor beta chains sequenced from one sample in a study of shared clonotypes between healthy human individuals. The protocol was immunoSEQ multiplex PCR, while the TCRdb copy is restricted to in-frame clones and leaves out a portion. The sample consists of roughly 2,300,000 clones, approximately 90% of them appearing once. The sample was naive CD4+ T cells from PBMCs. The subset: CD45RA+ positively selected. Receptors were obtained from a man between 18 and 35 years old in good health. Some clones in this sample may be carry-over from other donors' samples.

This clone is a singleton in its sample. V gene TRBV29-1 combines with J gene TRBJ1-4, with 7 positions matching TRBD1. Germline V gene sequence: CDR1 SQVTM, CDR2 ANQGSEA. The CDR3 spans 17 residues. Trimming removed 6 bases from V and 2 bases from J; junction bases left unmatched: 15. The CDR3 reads CSVRPTGMVGTNEKLFF. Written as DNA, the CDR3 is TGCAGCGTCAGGCCGACAGGGATGGTTGGCACTAATGAAAAACTGTTTTTT. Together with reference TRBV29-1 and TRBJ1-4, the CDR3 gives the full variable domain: SAVISQKPSRDICQRGTSLTIQCQVDSQVTMMFWYRQQPGQSLTLIATANQGSEATYESGFVIDKFPISRPNLTFSTLTVSNMSPEDSSIYLCSVRPTGMVGTNEKLFFGSGTQLSVL.

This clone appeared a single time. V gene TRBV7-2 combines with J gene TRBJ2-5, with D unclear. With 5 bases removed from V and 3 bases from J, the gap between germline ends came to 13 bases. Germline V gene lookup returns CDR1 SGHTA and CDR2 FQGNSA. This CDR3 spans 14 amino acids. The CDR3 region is CASSARSSKETQYF. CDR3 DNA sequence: TGTGCCAGCAGCGCTCGGAGCTCCAAAGAGACCCAGTACTTC. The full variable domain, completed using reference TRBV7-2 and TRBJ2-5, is GAGVSQSPSNKVTEKGKDVELRCDPISGHTALYWYRQSLGQGLEFLIYFQGNSAPDKSGLPSDRFSAERTGGSVSTLTIQRTQQEDSAVYLCASSARSSKETQYFGPGTRLLVL.

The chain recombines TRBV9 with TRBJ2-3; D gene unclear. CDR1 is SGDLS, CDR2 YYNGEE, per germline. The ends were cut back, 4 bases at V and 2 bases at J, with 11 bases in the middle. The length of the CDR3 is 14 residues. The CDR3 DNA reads TGTGCCAGCAGCCCCTTCCCCCACACAGATACGCAGTATTTT. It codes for CASSPFPHTDTQYF.

The CDR3 here is CASSLGLEATKYF. The CDR3 nucleotides read TGTGCCAGCAGCCTGGGACTCGAGGCGACTAAGTACTTC. The chain links TRBV4-2 to TRBJ2-7; tentatively, D is TRBD2 (6 bases). The CDR3 spans 13 residues. The V end lost 4 bases, the J end lost 11 bases, and 18 bases lay between the germline ends. The V gene's germline CDR1 is LGHNA and CDR2 YNFKEQ.

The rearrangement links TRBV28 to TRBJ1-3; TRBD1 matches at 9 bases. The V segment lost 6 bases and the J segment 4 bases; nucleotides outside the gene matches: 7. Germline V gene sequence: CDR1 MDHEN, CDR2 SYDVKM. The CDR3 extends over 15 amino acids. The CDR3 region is CASRPQGARGNTIYF. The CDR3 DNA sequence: TGTGCCAGCAGACCACAGGGGGCGCGGGGAAACACCATATATTTT.

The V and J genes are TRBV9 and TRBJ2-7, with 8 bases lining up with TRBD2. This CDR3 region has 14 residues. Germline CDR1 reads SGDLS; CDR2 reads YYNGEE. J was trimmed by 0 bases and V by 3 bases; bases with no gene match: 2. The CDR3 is CASSAGTSSYEQYF. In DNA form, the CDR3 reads TGTGCCAGCAGCGCTGGGACTAGCTCCTACGAGCAGTACTTC. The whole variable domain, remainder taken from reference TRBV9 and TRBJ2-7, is DSGVTQTPKHLITATGQRVTLRCSPRSGDLSVYWYQQSLDQGLQFLIQYYNGEERAKGNILERFSAQQFPDLHSELNLSSLELGDSALYFCASSAGTSSYEQYFGPGTRLTVT.

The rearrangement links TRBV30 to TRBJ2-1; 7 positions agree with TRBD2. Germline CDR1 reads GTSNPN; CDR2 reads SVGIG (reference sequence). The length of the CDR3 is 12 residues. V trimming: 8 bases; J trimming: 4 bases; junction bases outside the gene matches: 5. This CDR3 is CAGVREYNEQFF. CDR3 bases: TGTGCCGGGGTGCGGGAGTACAATGAGCAGTTCTTC.

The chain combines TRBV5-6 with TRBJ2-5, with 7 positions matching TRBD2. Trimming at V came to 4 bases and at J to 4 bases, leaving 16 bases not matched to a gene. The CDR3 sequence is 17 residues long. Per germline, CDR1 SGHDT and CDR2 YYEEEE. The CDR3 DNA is TGTGCCAGCAGCCCTCTGGGCGGCGGGAGTGGGAGAGAGACCCAGTACTTC. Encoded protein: CASSPLGGGSGRETQYF.

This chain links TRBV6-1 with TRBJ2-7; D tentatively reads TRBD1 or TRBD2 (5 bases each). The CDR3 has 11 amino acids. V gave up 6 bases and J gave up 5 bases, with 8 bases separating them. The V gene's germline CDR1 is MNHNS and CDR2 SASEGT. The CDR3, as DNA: TGTGCCAGCAGGAGGGGCGACGAGCAGTACTTC. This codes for CASRRGDEQYF.

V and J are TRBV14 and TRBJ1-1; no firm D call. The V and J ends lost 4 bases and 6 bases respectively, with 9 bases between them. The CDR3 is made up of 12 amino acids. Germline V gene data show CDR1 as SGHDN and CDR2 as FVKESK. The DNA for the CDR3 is TGTGCCAGCAGCCTTCAAGGGCCTGAAGCTTTCTTT. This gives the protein CASSLQGPEAFF.

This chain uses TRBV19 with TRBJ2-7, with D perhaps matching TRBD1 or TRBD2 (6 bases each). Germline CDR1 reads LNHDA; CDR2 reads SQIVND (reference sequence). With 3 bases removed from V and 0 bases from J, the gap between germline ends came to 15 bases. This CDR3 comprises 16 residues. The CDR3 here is CASSIMEGVPSYEQYF. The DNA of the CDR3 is TGTGCCAGTAGTATCATGGAGGGGGTTCCCTCCTACGAGCAGTACTTC.

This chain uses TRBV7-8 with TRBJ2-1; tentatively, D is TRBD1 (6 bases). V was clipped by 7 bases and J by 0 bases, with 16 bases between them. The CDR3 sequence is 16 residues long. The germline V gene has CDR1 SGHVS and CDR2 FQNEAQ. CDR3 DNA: TGTGCCAGCACCATCCGTCAGGGGTCCTCCTACAATGAGCAGTTCTTC. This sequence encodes CASTIRQGSSYNEQFF. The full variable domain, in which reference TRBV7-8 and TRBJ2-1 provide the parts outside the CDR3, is GAGVSQSPRYKVAKRGQDVALRCDPISGHVSLFWYQQALGQGPEFLTYFQNEAQLDKSGLPSDRFFAERPEGSVSTLKIQRTQQEDSAVYLCASTIRQGSSYNEQFFGPGTRLTVL.

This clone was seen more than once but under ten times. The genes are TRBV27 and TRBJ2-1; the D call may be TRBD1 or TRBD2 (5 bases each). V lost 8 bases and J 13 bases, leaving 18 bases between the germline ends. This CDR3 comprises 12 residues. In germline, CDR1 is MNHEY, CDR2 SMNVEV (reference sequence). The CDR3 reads CASCPPGPNQFF. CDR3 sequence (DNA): TGTGCCAGCTGCCCTCCGGGACCTAACCAGTTCTTC.

The CDR3 nucleotides are TGTGCCCTTTGGTGGCGCTCGGGGGAGCAGTACTTC. Translating gives CALWWRSGEQYF. The gene calls are TRBV30 and TRBJ2-7; D possibly corresponds to TRBD2 (5 bases). The CDR3 has 12 residues. Germline V gives CDR1 GTSNPN, CDR2 SVGIG (reference sequence). The V end lost 8 bases, the J end lost 7 bases, and 18 bases lay between the germline ends.

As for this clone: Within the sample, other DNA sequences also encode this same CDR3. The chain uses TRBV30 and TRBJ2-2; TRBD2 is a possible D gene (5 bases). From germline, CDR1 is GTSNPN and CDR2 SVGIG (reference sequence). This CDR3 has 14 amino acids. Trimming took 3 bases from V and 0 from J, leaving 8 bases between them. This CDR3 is CAWRPGANTGELFF. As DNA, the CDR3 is TGTGCCTGGAGGCCCGGGGCGAACACCGGGGAGCTGTTTTTT.

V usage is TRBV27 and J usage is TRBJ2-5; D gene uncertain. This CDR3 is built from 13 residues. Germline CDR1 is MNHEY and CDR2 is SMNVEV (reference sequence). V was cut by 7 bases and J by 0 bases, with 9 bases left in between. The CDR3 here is CASKNSDQETQYF. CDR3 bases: TGTGCCAGCAAAAACAGCGACCAAGAGACCCAGTACTTC.

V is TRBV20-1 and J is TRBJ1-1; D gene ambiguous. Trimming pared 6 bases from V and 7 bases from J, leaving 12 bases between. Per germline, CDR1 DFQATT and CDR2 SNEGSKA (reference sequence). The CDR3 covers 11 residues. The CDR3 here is CSAPLTVEAFF. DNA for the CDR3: TGCAGTGCCCCCCTAACCGTTGAAGCTTTCTTT.

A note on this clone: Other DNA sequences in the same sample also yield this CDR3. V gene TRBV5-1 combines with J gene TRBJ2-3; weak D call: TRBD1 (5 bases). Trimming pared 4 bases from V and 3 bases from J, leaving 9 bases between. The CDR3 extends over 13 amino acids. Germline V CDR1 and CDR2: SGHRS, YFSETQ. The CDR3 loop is CASSPQGTDTQYF. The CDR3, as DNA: TGCGCCAGCAGCCCCCAGGGTACAGATACGCAGTATTTT.

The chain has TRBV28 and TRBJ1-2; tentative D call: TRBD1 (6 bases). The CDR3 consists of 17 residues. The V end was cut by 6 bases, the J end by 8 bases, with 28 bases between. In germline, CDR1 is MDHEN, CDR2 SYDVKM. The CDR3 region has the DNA TGTGCCAGCAGCCAAGGGCCCGGGACCGACCGTAGGGGGGGCTACACCTTC. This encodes CASSQGPGTDRRGGYTF.

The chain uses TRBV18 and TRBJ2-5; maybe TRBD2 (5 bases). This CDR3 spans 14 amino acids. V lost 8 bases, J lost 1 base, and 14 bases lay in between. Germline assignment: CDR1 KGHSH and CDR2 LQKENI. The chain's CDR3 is CASTGSPAQETQYF. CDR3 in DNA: TGTGCCAGCACGGGGTCACCCGCCCAAGAGACCCAGTACTTC.

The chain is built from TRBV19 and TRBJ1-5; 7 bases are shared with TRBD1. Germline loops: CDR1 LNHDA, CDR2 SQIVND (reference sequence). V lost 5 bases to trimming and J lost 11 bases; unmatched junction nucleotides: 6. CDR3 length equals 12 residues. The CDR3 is CASSLRQGAQHF. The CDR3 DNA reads TGTGCCAGTAGTCTCCGACAGGGAGCCCAGCATTTT. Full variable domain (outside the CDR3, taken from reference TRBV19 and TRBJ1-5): DGGITQSPKYLFRKEGQNVTLSCEQNLNHDAMYWYRQDPGQGLRLIYYSQIVNDFQKGDIAEGYSVSREKKESFPLTVTSAQKNPTAFYLCASSLRQGAQHFGDGTRLSIL.

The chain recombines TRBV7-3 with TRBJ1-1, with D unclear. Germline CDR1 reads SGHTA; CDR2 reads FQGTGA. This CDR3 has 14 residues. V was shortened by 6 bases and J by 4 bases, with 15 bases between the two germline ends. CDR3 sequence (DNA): TGTGCCAGCAGGGTAGAATCAGCGAGCACTGAAGCTTTCTTT. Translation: CASRVESASTEAFF.

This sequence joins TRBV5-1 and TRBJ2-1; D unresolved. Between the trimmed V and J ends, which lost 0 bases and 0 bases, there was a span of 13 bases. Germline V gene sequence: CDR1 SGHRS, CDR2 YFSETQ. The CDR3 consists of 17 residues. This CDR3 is CASSLARAKSSYNEQFF. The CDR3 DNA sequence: TGCGCCAGCAGCTTGGCTAGGGCGAAGAGCTCCTACAATGAGCAGTTCTTC.

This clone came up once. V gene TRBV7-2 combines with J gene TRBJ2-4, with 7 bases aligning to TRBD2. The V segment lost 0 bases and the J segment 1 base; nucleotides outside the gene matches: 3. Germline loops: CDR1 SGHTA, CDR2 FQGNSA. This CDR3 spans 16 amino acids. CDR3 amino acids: CASSLAGGGAKNIQYF. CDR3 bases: TGTGCCAGCAGCTTAGCCGGGGGAGGGGCCAAAAACATTCAGTACTTC.

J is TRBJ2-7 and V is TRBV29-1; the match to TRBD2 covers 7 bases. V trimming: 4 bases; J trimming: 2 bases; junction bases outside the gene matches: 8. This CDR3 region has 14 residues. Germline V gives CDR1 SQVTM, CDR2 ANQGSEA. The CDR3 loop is CSVARLAATYEQYF. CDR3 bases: TGCAGCGTTGCAAGGCTAGCGGCCACCTACGAGCAGTACTTC.